These 19 T cell receptor beta chains came from one sample sequenced in a study of T cells in Graves' hyperthyroidism and ophthalmopathy. TCR beta CDR3 regions were amplified from RNA transcripts. The HTBI set primed first-round TCR CDR3 RT-PCR. TCRdb re-called the multiplex PCR reads with MiXCR, one entry per CDR3 protein. This table holds around 350,000 distinct CDR3 sequences, about a sixth found once. Sequenced material: blood. All receptors come from a woman aged 25 to 39 with Graves' hyperthyroidism that later progressed to Graves' ophthalmopathy.

The chain carries TRBV27 and TRBJ2-7; D is ambiguous. The CDR3 spans 13 residues. Germline V gene data show CDR1 as MNHEY and CDR2 as SMNVEV (reference sequence). V was pared by 5 bases and J by 2 bases, with 10 bases between. The CDR3 region has the DNA TGTGCCAGCAGTCGGAAGCCCACCTACGAGCAGTACTTC. Amino acids: CASSRKPTYEQYF.

This clonotype was recorded at least ten times. This CDR3 is CASSIARGLVIGEQYF. CDR3 bases: TGTGCCAGTAGTATAGCCCGGGGACTAGTCATCGGCGAGCAGTACTTC. The chain carries TRBV19 and TRBJ2-7; TRBD2 agrees at 8 bases. The CDR3 sequence is 16 residues long. The J segment lost 6 bases and the V segment lost 1 base, leaving 11 bases of the junction unmatched. Germline values: CDR1 LNHDA, CDR2 SQIVND (reference sequence).

This clonotype was counted a few times. This rearrangement joins TRBV7-8 to TRBJ2-7; D is uncertain. Germline values: CDR1 SGHVS, CDR2 FQNEAQ. Trimming took off 1 base at V and 0 bases at J, with 13 bases between the two ends. CDR3 length: 16 residues. Written as DNA, the CDR3 is TGTGCCAGCAGCTTAGACATGGGCGGCAGCTCCTACGAGCAGTACTTC. Amino acids: CASSLDMGGSSYEQYF.

This clonotype was picked up many times. The chain employs TRBV14 and TRBJ2-1; D ambiguous. CDR3 size: 12 residues. Germline V gene sequence: CDR1 SGHDN, CDR2 FVKESK. V was pared by 5 bases and J by 6 bases, with 8 bases between. The CDR3 DNA is TGTGCCAGCAGCATAGGTCTCAATGAGCAGTTCTTC. As protein: CASSIGLNEQFF.

Many counts were recorded for this clonotype. The rearrangement links TRBV12-3 or TRBV12-4 to TRBJ2-5; TRBD1 matches 9 bases. The V and J ends lost 6 bases and 5 bases, in that order; junction bases with no gene match: 7. The CDR3 has 14 amino acids. The CDR3 DNA is TGTGCCAGCAGCAGGGACAGGGTGGCGGAGACCCAGTACTTC. This gives the protein CASSRDRVAETQYF.

A few counts support this clonotype. This sequence joins TRBV2 and TRBJ2-6; tentatively, D is TRBD2 (6 bases). Per germline, CDR1 SNHLY and CDR2 FYNNEI. V was clipped by 9 bases and J by 2 bases, with 14 bases between them. The CDR3 sequence is 15 residues long. CDR3 sequence reads: CARGPGEAGANVLTF. In DNA form, the CDR3 reads TGTGCCAGAGGCCCCGGGGAGGCTGGGGCCAACGTCCTGACTTTC.

This clonotype has ten or more counts. The V gene is TRBV18, the J gene TRBJ2-7; tentatively, D is TRBD1 (7 bases). This CDR3 has 15 amino acids. Germline CDR1 reads KGHSH; CDR2 reads LQKENI. V was shortened by 2 bases and J by 6 bases, with 17 bases between the two germline ends. The CDR3 bases are TGTGCCAGCTCACCATCCAGGGGGGTCTCCCGCGAGCAGTACTTC. Encoded protein: CASSPSRGVSREQYF. Together with reference TRBV18 and TRBJ2-7, the CDR3 gives the full variable domain: NAGVMQNPRHLVRRRGQEARLRCSPMKGHSHVYWYRQLPEEGLKFMVYLQKENIIDESGMPKERFSAEFPKEGPSILRIQQVVRGDSAAYFCASSPSRGVSREQYFGPGTRLTVT.

The CDR3 loop is CASSSRQVMTISTEAFF. DNA of the CDR3: TGTGCCAGCAGTTCTCGACAGGTCATGACGATATCCACTGAAGCTTTCTTT. The chain recombines TRBV27 with TRBJ1-1; perhaps TRBD1 as D (6 bases). Germline lookup yields CDR1 MNHEY and CDR2 SMNVEV (reference sequence). Trimming shortened V by 4 bases and J by 4 bases, and 22 bases separated the two germline ends. CDR3 length equals 17 residues.

This clonotype was observed many times. V and J are TRBV6-1 and TRBJ1-5; 12 bases map to TRBD1. V lost 7 bases to trimming and J lost 6 bases; unmatched junction nucleotides: 7. This CDR3 has 15 amino acids. The germline V gene encodes CDR1 MNHNS and CDR2 SASEGT. CDR3 amino acids: CASTLGQGASQPQHF. In nucleotides, the CDR3 is TGTGCCAGCACTTTGGGACAGGGGGCCTCTCAGCCCCAGCATTTT.

The V call is TRBV9, the J call TRBJ2-5; the match to TRBD2 covers 8 bases. V shed 1 base and J 5 bases; nucleotides not matched to a gene: 7. CDR1 SGDLS and CDR2 YYNGEE come from the germline V gene. CDR3 length equals 15 residues. The DNA for the CDR3 is TGTGCCAGCAGCGTATACGGGAGGGTCGAGGAGACCCAGTACTTC. It is translated as CASSVYGRVEETQYF.

This clonotype has a handful of counts. V gene TRBV11-2 combines with J gene TRBJ2-2; 7 bases align to TRBD2. The CDR3 totals 14 residues. The V segment lost 5 bases and the J segment 7 bases; nucleotides outside the gene matches: 7. Germline V gene data show CDR1 as SGHAT and CDR2 as FQNNGV. This CDR3 reads CASSASPGGGELFF. The DNA of the CDR3 is TGTGCCAGCAGCGCATCTCCGGGGGGCGGGGAGCTGTTTTTT.

The gene calls are TRBV29-1 and TRBJ1-3; the D is unclear. V was trimmed by 0 bases and J by 4 bases, leaving 10 bases between them. Germline V gene data show CDR1 as SQVTM and CDR2 as ANQGSEA. The CDR3 has 14 residues. The DNA for the CDR3 is TGCAGCGTTGAAGAGTCGGGTCCGGGAAACACCATATATTTT. Its translation: CSVEESGPGNTIYF.

This clonotype has a count of ten or more. This rearrangement joins TRBV2 to TRBJ1-1, with D possibly being TRBD1 (6 bases). V lost 5 bases to trimming and J lost 2 bases, with 18 bases between them. There are 16 residues in the CDR3. Germline lookup yields CDR1 SNHLY and CDR2 FYNNEI. DNA of the CDR3: TGTGCCAGCAGTACAACGACCGGGACAATTAACACTGAAGCTTTCTTT. This translates into CASSTTTGTINTEAFF.

This clonotype was seen ten or more times. The gene calls are TRBV7-2 and TRBJ1-2, with D unresolved. Between the trimmed V and J ends, which lost 2 bases and 4 bases, there was a span of 14 bases. The length of the CDR3 is 15 residues. The germline V gene has CDR1 SGHTA and CDR2 FQGNSA. The CDR3 is CASSLSSERAYGYTF. For the CDR3, the DNA is TGTGCCAGCAGCTTAAGTTCTGAAAGAGCCTATGGCTACACCTTC.

This clonotype was seen repeatedly, ten times or more. The V gene is TRBV27, the J gene TRBJ1-5; maybe TRBD1 (5 bases). The CDR3 runs 14 residues. V gave up 3 bases and J gave up 3 bases, with 9 bases separating them. Looked up from germline, CDR1 is MNHEY and CDR2 is SMNVEV (reference sequence). CDR3 sequence: CASSFGGSNQPQHF. The CDR3 DNA sequence: TGTGCCAGCAGTTTTGGGGGTTCCAATCAGCCCCAGCATTTT.

The chain employs TRBV6-1 and TRBJ2-1, with 13 bases that match TRBD2. V dropped 8 bases and J dropped 5; count of bases not matched to a gene: 3. The V gene's germline CDR1 is MNHNS and CDR2 SASEGT. This CDR3 spans 14 amino acids. CDR3 sequence: CASQGTSGNNEQFF. For the CDR3, the DNA is TGTGCCAGCCAGGGGACTAGCGGGAACAATGAGCAGTTCTTC.

In this sample, this clonotype turned up a few times. The V call is TRBV12-5, the J call TRBJ2-3; 7 nucleotides match TRBD2. Germline values: CDR1 LGHNT, CDR2 FRNRAP. The V segment lost 1 base and the J segment 4 bases; nucleotides outside the gene matches: 2. The CDR3 has 14 amino acids. The CDR3 region has the DNA TGTGCTAGTGGTTTGGGACTAGCATCAGATACGCAGTATTTT. It yields the protein CASGLGLASDTQYF.

V is TRBV18 and J is TRBJ2-7; D could derive from TRBD1 or TRBD2 (5 bases each). The CDR3 totals 13 residues. The germline V gene has CDR1 KGHSH and CDR2 LQKENI. The V end was cut by 3 bases, the J end by 5 bases, with 11 bases between. Here the CDR3 DNA reads TGTGCCAGCTCACCGGGGGTGGGGGACGAGCAGTACGTC. Translated: CASSPGVGDEQYV.

This clonotype was counted a few times. The chain joins TRBV6-1 to TRBJ1-5, with D maybe TRBD1 (6 bases). This CDR3 has 17 amino acids. Trimming pared 5 bases from V and 3 bases from J, leaving 20 bases between. Germline CDR1 reads MNHNS; CDR2 reads SASEGT. The CDR3 is CASSTSGTTGLNQPQHF. CDR3 coding DNA: TGTGCCAGCAGTACAAGCGGGACAACGGGTCTCAATCAGCCCCAGCATTTT.